This T cell receptor beta chain was sequenced during a study of cytomegalovirus exposure and HLA in healthy donors. Study-level results: Later on, analysis showed that most CMV-associated TCR beta chains appeared to be HLA-restricted. The classifier, whose performance was assessed in both the original and validation cohorts, reportedly diagnosed cytomegalovirus status with high specificity and sensitivity.

Both 60 Vbeta primers and 13 Jbeta primers went into the PCR. Libraries were prepared by immunoSEQ multiplex PCR; TCRdb keeps only in-frame clonotypes and omits some of them. The table has some 170,000 clones, approximately 9.5% seen once; the top ten hold 1% to 1.5%. From germline, CDR1 is SGHAT and CDR2 FQNNGV. The CDR3 has 14 amino acids. V was cut by 1 base and J by 2 bases, with 8 bases left in between. Notes on this clone: Its antigen is not known.

This receptor was obtained from a woman between 25 and 40 years old in good health and CMV-seropositive. The sample taken for sequencing was PBMCs. The chain combines TRBV11-2 with TRBJ2-5; D is possibly TRBD1 (6 bases). The CDR3 DNA is TGTGCCAGCAGCTTAGGAGGACAGCAAGAGACCCAGTACTTC. Translated, it gives CASSLGGQQETQYF. Based on the CDR3 plus reference TRBV11-2 and TRBJ2-5, the full variable domain is EAGVAQSPRYKIIEKRQSVAFWCNPISGHATLYWYQQILGQGPKLLIQFQNNGVVDDSQLPKDRFSAERLKGVDSTLKIQPAKLEDSAVYLCASSLGGQQETQYFGPGTRLLVL.